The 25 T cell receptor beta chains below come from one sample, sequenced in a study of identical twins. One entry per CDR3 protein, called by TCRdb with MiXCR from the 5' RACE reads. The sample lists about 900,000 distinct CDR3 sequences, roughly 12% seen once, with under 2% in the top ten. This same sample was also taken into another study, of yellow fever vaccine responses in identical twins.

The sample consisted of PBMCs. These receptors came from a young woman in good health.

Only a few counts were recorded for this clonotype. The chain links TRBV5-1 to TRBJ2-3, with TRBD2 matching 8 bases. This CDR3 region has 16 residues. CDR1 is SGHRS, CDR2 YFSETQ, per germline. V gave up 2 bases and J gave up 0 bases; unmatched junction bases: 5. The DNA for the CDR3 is TGCGCCAGCAGCTTAAGCGCGGGAGGTAGCACAGATACGCAGTATTTT. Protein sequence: CASSLSAGGSTDTQYF.

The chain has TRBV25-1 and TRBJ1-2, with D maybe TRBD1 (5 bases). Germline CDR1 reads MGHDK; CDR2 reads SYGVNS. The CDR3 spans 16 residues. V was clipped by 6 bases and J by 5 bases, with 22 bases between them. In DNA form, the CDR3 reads TGTGCCAGCAGCGAACCAAGGCGGGGGAAGGGGTATGGCTACACCTTC. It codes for CASSEPRRGKGYGYTF.

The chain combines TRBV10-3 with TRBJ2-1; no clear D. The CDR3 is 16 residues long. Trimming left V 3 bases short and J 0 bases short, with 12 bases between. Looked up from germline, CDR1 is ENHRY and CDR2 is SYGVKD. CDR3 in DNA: TGTGCCATCAGTGAACCCGACTCGAGCTCCTACAATGAGCAGTTCTTC. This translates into CAISEPDSSSYNEQFF.

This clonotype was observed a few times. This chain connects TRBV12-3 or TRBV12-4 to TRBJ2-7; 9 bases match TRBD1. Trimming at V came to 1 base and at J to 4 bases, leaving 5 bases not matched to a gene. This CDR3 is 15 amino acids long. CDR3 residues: CASSLGDRGWYEQYF. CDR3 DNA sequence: TGTGCCAGCAGTTTAGGAGACAGGGGGTGGTACGAGCAGTACTTC.

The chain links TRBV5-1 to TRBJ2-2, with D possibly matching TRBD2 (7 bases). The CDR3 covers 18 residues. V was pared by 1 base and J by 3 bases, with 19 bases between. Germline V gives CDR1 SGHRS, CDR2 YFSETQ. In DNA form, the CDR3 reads TGCGCCAGCAGCTTGCCGCCACGGGGGGCCGACGACACCGGGGAGCTGTTTTTT. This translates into CASSLPPRGADDTGELFF.

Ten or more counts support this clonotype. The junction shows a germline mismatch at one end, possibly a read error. In DNA form, the CDR3 reads TGTGCCAGCTGGGACAGGGTGAAAACTGAAGCTTTCTTT. This gives the protein CASWDRVKTEAFF. This sequence joins TRBV28 and TRBJ1-1; the match to TRBD1 covers 9 bases. CDR3 length: 13 residues. The germline V gene encodes CDR1 MDHEN and CDR2 SYDVKM.

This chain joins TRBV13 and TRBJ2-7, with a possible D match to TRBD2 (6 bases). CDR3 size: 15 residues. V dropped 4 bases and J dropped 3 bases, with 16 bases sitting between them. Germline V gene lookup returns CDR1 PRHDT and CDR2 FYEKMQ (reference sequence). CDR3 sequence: CASSYSGLDLYEQYV. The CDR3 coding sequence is TGTGCCAGCAGCTACTCGGGACTCGATCTCTACGAGCAGTACGTC.

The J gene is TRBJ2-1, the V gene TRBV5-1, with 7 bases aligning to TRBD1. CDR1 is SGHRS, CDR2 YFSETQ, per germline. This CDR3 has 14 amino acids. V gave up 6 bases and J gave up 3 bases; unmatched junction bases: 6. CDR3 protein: CASTPGQLYNEQFF. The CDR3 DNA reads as TGCGCCAGCACCCCGGGACAGCTCTACAATGAGCAGTTCTTC.

As DNA, the CDR3 is TGTGCCAGCAGTGCCAGACTAGCGGGAGGTGGATATACGCAGTATTTT. Its protein is CASSARLAGGGYTQYF. This rearrangement joins TRBV2 to TRBJ2-3, with 13 bases that match TRBD2. CDR3 size: 16 residues. With 4 bases clipped from V and 7 bases from J, the junction kept 8 bases outside the gene matches. The germline V gene encodes CDR1 SNHLY and CDR2 FYNNEI.

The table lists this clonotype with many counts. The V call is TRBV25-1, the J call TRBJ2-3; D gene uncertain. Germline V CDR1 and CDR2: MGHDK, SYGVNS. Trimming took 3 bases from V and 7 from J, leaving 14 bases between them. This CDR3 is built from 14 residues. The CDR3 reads CASSEDRVVYTQYF. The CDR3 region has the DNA TGTGCCAGCAGTGAGGATAGGGTGGTTTATACGCAGTATTTT.

For the CDR3, the DNA is TGTGCCAGCAGCCCGGCCCCTGACGGGAGGGCCGGGCTGAAAGAGACCCAGTACTTC. As protein: CASSPAPDGRAGLKETQYF. This rearrangement joins TRBV11-2 to TRBJ2-5, with 8 nucleotides matching TRBD2. The V and J ends lost 5 bases and 3 bases, in that order; junction bases with no gene match: 20. Germline CDR1 and CDR2: SGHAT and FQNNGV. The CDR3 covers 19 residues.

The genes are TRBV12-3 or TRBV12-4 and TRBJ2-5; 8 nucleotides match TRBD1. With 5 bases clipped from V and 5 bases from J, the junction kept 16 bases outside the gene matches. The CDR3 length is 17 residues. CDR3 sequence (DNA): TGTGCCAGCAGTCTCGGACAGGGCTTTAGGTTTGGGGAGACCCAGTACTTC. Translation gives CASSLGQGFRFGETQYF.

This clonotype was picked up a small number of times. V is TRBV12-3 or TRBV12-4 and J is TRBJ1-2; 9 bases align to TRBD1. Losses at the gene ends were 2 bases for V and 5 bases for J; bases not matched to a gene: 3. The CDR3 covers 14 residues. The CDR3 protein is CASSLRGTGYGYTF. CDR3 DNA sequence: TGTGCCAGCAGTTTAAGGGGGACAGGGTATGGCTACACCTTC.

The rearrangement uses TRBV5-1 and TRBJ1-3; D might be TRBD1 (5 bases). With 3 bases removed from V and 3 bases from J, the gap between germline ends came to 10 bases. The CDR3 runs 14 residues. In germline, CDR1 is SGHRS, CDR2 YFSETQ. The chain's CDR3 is CASSSGRVGNTIYF. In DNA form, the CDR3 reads TGCGCCAGCAGCTCGGGACGCGTTGGAAACACCATATATTTT.

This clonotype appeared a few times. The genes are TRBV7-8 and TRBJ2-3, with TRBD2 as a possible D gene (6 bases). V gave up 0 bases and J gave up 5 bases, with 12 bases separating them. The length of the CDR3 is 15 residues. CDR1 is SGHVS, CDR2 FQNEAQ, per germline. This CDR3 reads CASSLAGSGLDTQYF. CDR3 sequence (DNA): TGTGCCAGCAGCTTAGCCGGGAGCGGGCTAGATACGCAGTATTTT. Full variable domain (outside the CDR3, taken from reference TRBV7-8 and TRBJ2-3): GAGVSQSPRYKVAKRGQDVALRCDPISGHVSLFWYQQALGQGPEFLTYFQNEAQLDKSGLPSDRFFAERPEGSVSTLKIQRTQQEDSAVYLCASSLAGSGLDTQYFGPGTRLTVL.

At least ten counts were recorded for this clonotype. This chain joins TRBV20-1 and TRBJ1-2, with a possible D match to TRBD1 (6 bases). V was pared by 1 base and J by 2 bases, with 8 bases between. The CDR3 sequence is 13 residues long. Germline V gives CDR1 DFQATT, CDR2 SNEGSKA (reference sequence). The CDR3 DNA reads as TGCAGTGCTAGAGCGACAGGCAACTATGGCTACACCTTC. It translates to CSARATGNYGYTF.

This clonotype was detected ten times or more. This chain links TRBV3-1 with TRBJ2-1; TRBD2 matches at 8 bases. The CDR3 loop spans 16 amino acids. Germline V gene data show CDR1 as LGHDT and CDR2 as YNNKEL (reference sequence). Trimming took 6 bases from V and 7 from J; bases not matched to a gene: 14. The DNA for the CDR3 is TGTGCCAGCAGTAACTCCGGGACTAGAGCATGGAATGAGCAGTTCTTC. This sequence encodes CASSNSGTRAWNEQFF.

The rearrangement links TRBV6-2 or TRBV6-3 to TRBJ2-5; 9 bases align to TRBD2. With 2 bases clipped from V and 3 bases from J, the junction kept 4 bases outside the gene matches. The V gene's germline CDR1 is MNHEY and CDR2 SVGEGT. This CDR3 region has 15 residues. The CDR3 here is CASSYAASGEETQYF. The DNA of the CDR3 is TGTGCCAGCAGTTACGCGGCTAGCGGGGAAGAGACCCAGTACTTC.

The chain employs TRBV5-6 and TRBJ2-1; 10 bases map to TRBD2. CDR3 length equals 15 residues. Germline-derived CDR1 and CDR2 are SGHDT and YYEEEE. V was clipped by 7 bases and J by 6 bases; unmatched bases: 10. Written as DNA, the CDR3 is TGTGCCAGCTCCGTTCCGGGGACTAGCGTCAATGAGCAGTTCTTC. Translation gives CASSVPGTSVNEQFF.

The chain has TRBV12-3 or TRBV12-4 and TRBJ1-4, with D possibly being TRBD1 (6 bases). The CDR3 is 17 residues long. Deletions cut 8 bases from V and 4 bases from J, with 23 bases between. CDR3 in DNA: TGTGCCAGCGCGAGGAGACCCCAGGGGATTTTTAATGAAAAACTGTTTTTT. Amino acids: CASARRPQGIFNEKLFF.

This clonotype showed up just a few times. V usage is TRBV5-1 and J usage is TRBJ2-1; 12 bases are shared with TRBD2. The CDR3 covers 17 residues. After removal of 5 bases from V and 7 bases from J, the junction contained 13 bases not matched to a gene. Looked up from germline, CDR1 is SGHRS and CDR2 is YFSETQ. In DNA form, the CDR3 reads TGCGCCAGCAGACCAGGGGAACTAGCGGGGGGACCGAATGAGCAGTTCTTC. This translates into CASRPGELAGGPNEQFF.

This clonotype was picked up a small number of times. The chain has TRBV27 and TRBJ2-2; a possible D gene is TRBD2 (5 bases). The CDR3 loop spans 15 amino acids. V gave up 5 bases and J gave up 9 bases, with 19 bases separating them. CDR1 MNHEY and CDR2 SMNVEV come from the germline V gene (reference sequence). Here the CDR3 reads CASSRGSYSGRELFF. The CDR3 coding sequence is TGTGCCAGCAGTAGAGGGAGTTATTCCGGTCGGGAGCTGTTTTTT.

The CDR3 DNA is TGTGCCAGCACCACGAGGTCCGACAGCCCTTACAATGAGCAGTTCTTC. This sequence encodes CASTTRSDSPYNEQFF. This chain links TRBV2 with TRBJ2-1, with D perhaps matching TRBD1 (5 bases). This CDR3 spans 16 amino acids. With 7 bases removed from V and 4 bases from J, the gap between germline ends came to 20 bases. The germline gives CDR1 SNHLY, CDR2 FYNNEI.

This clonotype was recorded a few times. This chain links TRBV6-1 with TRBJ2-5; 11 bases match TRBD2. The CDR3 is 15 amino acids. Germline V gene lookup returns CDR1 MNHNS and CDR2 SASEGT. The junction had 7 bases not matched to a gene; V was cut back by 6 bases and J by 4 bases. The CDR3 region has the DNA TGTGCCAGCAGCGCTAGCGGGGGGCTCTTAGAGACCCAGTACTTC. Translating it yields CASSASGGLLETQYF.

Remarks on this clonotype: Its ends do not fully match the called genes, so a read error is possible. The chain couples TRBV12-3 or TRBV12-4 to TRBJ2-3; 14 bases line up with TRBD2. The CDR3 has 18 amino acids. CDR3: CTSSLGLAGGLTGDTQYF. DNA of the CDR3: TGTACCAGCAGTTTAGGACTAGCGGGGGGCCTCACGGGGGATACGCAGTATTTT.